This T cell receptor (beta chain) was captured in a study of shared clonotypes between healthy human individuals. Study information: Per donor, CD8 memory used one plate, CD8 naive used two, CD4 memory used three and CD4 naive used three. Study-wide points: It was observed that 5% to 6.5% of naive CD4 clonotypes were shared across a few donors.

In the case of this clone: The antigen remains unidentified.

The V end lost 5 bases, the J end lost 1 base, and 16 bases lay between the germline ends. The length of the CDR3 is 16 residues. The germline V gene has CDR1 PRHDT and CDR2 FYEKMQ (reference sequence). TCRdb's copy holds only in-frame clones and misses some; the assay was immunoSEQ multiplex PCR. The sample consists of roughly 330,000 clones, under 80% of them appearing once. The chain carries TRBV13 and TRBJ2-3; D may be TRBD1 or TRBD2 (7 bases each). This clonotype originated in a man younger than 45 in good health. Sequencing was performed on memory CD4+ T cells sorted from blood. The subset denotes: CD45RA-negative fraction. The CDR3 DNA follows: TGTGCCAGCAGCGCCCGATCAGGGGGGGGCACAGATACGCAGTATTTT. This gives the protein CASSARSGGGTDTQYF. Full variable domain (remainder filled in from reference TRBV13 and TRBJ2-3): AAGVIQSPRHLIKEKRETATLKCYPIPRHDTVYWYQQGPGQDPQFLISFYEKMQSDKGSIPDRFSAQQFSDYHSELNMSSLELGDSALYFCASSARSGGGTDTQYFGPGTRLTVL.